The table lists the clone carrying this T cell receptor (beta chain) with a count of one. Its antigen is not known. This clone may be a read error of a much larger clone one base away. This entry belongs to a study of post-analysis software for immune sequencing data. Trimming took 4 bases from V and 3 from J, leaving 18 bases between them. The CDR3 has 16 amino acids. CDR1 SNHLY and CDR2 FYNNEI come from the germline V gene. Researchers reported that TCR beta cDNA libraries carried unique molecular identifiers. Researchers reported a few hundred thousand cDNA molecules coming from about 0.98 to 11 million T cells. A single record per CDR3 protein comes from TCRdb applying MiXCR to the PCR reads. The table records 150,000 to 200,000 distinct CDR3 sequences, about 32% of them present only once. Study results and limitations: About 5 TRBV segments occurring more often in patients than controls included TRBV5-6, TRBV5-1 and TRBV20-1.

The rearrangement links TRBV2 to TRBJ1-2; possibly TRBD1 for D (5 bases). Sequenced input: blood. The TCR sequence derives from a girl under 18 with multiple sclerosis. The CDR3 DNA reads TGTGCCAGCAGTGGAGACCTATTGGGAGGGGACTATGGCTACACCTTC. Translating it yields CASSGDLLGGDYGYTF. Complete variable domain (other parts from reference TRBV2 and TRBJ1-2): EPEVTQTPSHQVTQMGQEVILRCVPISNHLYFYWYRQILGQKVEFLVSFYNNEISEKSEIFDDQFSVERPDGSNFTLKIRSTKLEDSAMYFCASSGDLLGGDYGYTFGSGTRLTVV.